The 8 T cell receptor beta chains below all came from one sample that was sequenced in a study of blood T cell repertoires in COVID-19. Repertoires were generated with immunoSEQ multiplex PCR, while TCRdb's copy carries only in-frame clones and drops some. The table includes some 110,000 clones, around 70% detected once. Sequences were obtained from peripheral blood. The receptors derive from an older man with COVID-19, enrolled during active disease.

This clone has a count of ten or more. The rearrangement uses TRBV27 and TRBJ2-2; tentative D call: TRBD2 (6 bases). V was shortened by 7 bases and J by 4 bases, with 10 bases between the two germline ends. The CDR3 has 13 residues. Germline V gene sequence: CDR1 MNHEY, CDR2 SMNVEV (reference sequence). The CDR3 is CASTGLLTGELFF. CDR3 DNA sequence: TGTGCCAGCACGGGACTTCTCACCGGGGAGCTGTTTTTT.

This chain joins TRBV19 and TRBJ2-6, with D possibly TRBD2 on 6 matching bases. This CDR3 has 19 residues. The germline CDR1 and CDR2 sequences are LNHDA and SQIVND (reference sequence). V lost 3 bases, J lost 3 bases, and 21 bases lay in between. CDR3 in amino acids: CASSIRWEDLFRGANVLTF. The CDR3 DNA reads TGTGCCAGTAGTATTAGGTGGGAGGACCTCTTTCGTGGGGCCAACGTCCTGACTTTC.

The chain joins TRBV11-2 to TRBJ1-2; possible D gene TRBD1, 5 bases. The germline gives CDR1 SGHAT, CDR2 FQNNGV. V was trimmed by 1 base and J by 0 bases, leaving 9 bases between them. This CDR3 has 15 residues. This CDR3 reads CASSLGSGPNYGYTF. The CDR3 DNA follows: TGTGCCAGCAGCTTAGGATCAGGGCCTAACTATGGCTACACCTTC.

This clone was recorded a few times. The chain recombines TRBV4-1 with TRBJ1-3; 8 bases match TRBD1. After removal of 0 bases from V and 0 bases from J, the junction contained 1 base not matched to a gene. The CDR3 is 16 amino acids. CDR1 is MGHRA and CDR2 is YSYEKL in the germline V gene. CDR3 in DNA: TGCGCCAGCAGCCAAGAGGGACAGGACTCTGGAAACACCATATATTTT. Protein sequence: CASSQEGQDSGNTIYF.

The chain combines TRBV6-5 with TRBJ1-2; TRBD1 matches 7 bases. Germline V gene sequence: CDR1 MNHEY, CDR2 SVGAGI. V was pared by 4 bases and J by 7 bases, with 9 bases of the junction left unmatched. The CDR3 sequence is 14 residues long. The chain's CDR3 is CASSSRQGEGGYTF. CDR3 DNA: TGTGCCAGCAGTTCCCGACAGGGTGAAGGTGGCTACACCTTC.

About this clone itself: Other nucleotide sequences in the sample specify the same CDR3. The V gene is TRBV5-1, the J gene TRBJ2-6, with D perhaps matching TRBD1 (6 bases). V was shortened by 1 base and J by 0 bases, with 8 bases between the two germline ends. Germline V gene sequence: CDR1 SGHRS, CDR2 YFSETQ. The CDR3 length is 16 residues. In DNA, the CDR3 is TGCGCCAGCAGCTTGCAGGGGAGCTCTGGGGCCAACGTCCTGACTTTC. This gives the protein CASSLQGSSGANVLTF.

V gene TRBV6-5 combines with J gene TRBJ1-1; D gene uncertain. The CDR3 has 12 amino acids. Germline V gene data show CDR1 as MNHEY and CDR2 as SVGAGI. V lost 7 bases to trimming and J lost 8 bases, with 14 bases between them. The CDR3 sequence is CASTHTSGEAFF. The CDR3, as DNA: TGTGCCAGCACCCATACGTCCGGGGAAGCTTTCTTT.

The genes are TRBV9 and TRBJ2-1; 14 bases are shared with TRBD2. The germline gives CDR1 SGDLS, CDR2 YYNGEE. The CDR3 runs to 17 residues. The V gene end was trimmed by 4 bases and the J gene end by 8 bases; junction bases not matched to a gene: 11. The CDR3 here is CASSPGTGTSGSYEQFF. For the CDR3, the DNA is TGTGCCAGCAGCCCCGGGACCGGGACTAGCGGGAGTTATGAGCAGTTCTTC.